Listed below are T cell receptor beta chains from one sample, sequenced in a study of blood T cell repertoires in COVID-19. The data were produced by immunoSEQ multiplex PCR, yet TCRdb's version contains in-frame clones alone and is incomplete. This sample yields roughly 43,000 clones, of which approximately 81% are seen a single time; roughly 13% belongs to the top ten. The specimen sequenced was peripheral blood. The receptors derive from a woman aged 70-85 years in a cohort sampled during active COVID-19. Both conserved end residues are part of each CDR3.

CDR3aa: CASSPGAGGDTQYF
len: 14
v_gene: TRBV18
j_gene: TRBJ2-3

CDR3aa: CSVGTGWNIQYF
len: 12
v_gene: TRBV29-1
j_gene: TRBJ2-4

CDR3aa: CASSHRPGRGPHNEQFF
len: 17
v_gene: TRBV3-1/TRBV3-2
j_gene: TRBJ2-1

CDR3aa: CASSQASLGLYNEQFF
len: 16
v_gene: TRBV4-1
j_gene: TRBJ2-1

CDR3aa: CASSPPGTYEQYF
len: 13
v_gene: TRBV18
j_gene: TRBJ2-7

CDR3aa: CASSSRDRPYNEQFF
len: 15
v_gene: TRBV11-3
j_gene: TRBJ2-1

CDR3aa: CASSRPEYEQYF
len: 12
v_gene: TRBV6-2/TRBV6-3
j_gene: TRBJ2-7

CDR3aa: CASSPRSLAGGPDEQYF
len: 17
v_gene: TRBV18
j_gene: TRBJ2-7

CDR3aa: CASSQEGTRNNEQFF
len: 15
v_gene: TRBV4-1
j_gene: TRBJ2-1

CDR3aa: CASGREWSQPQHF
len: 13
v_gene: TRBV27
j_gene: TRBJ1-5

CDR3aa: CAWSLGYGYTF
len: 11
v_gene: TRBV30
j_gene: TRBJ1-2

CDR3aa: CASSLESFGELFF
len: 13
v_gene: TRBV7-2
j_gene: TRBJ2-2

CDR3aa: CASSPNGQPRGGYTF
len: 15
v_gene: TRBV18
j_gene: TRBJ1-2

CDR3aa: CASSQDGGTEAFF
len: 13
v_gene: TRBV3-1/TRBV3-2
j_gene: TRBJ1-1

CDR3aa: CASSLRGSYPYGYTF
len: 15
v_gene: TRBV7-8
j_gene: TRBJ1-2

CDR3aa: CASSLDGTYNSPLHF
len: 15
v_gene: TRBV28
j_gene: TRBJ1-6

CDR3aa: CASSLVTDSRVYF
len: 13
v_gene: TRBV7-2
j_gene: TRBJ1-3

CDR3aa: CASSYYGQGATDTQYF
len: 16
v_gene: TRBV28
j_gene: TRBJ2-3

CDR3aa: CAISDDTGELFF
len: 12
v_gene: TRBV10-3
j_gene: TRBJ2-2

CDR3aa: CASSWGQGTFLYGYTF
len: 16
v_gene: TRBV28
j_gene: TRBJ1-2

CDR3aa: CASSPQQQETQYF
len: 13
v_gene: TRBV18
j_gene: TRBJ2-5

CDR3aa: CAWMAGGLTEAFF
len: 13
v_gene: TRBV30
j_gene: TRBJ1-1

CDR3aa: CASSLGGASGSGIQYF
len: 16
v_gene: TRBV7-9
j_gene: TRBJ2-4

CDR3aa: CASSPPHYNEQFF
len: 13
v_gene: TRBV7-3
j_gene: TRBJ2-1

CDR3aa: CASSPRTGGFAKNIQYF
len: 17
v_gene: TRBV11-2
j_gene: TRBJ2-4

CDR3aa: CASSAGHLTDTQYF
len: 14
v_gene: TRBV7-2
j_gene: TRBJ2-3

CDR3aa: CASSPGSLYGYTF
len: 13
v_gene: TRBV3-1/TRBV3-2
j_gene: TRBJ1-2

CDR3aa: CASSWGLDYNEQFF
len: 14
v_gene: TRBV5-8
j_gene: TRBJ2-1

CDR3aa: CSVSGLATSYEQYF
len: 14
v_gene: TRBV29-1
j_gene: TRBJ2-7

CDR3aa: CASMLQAGTEAFF
len: 13
v_gene: TRBV6-5
j_gene: TRBJ1-1

CDR3aa: CASSLFLYGQGRNSNQPQHF
len: 20
v_gene: TRBV28
j_gene: TRBJ1-5

CDR3aa: CASSQDLSRGVDGYTF
len: 16
v_gene: TRBV3-1/TRBV3-2
j_gene: TRBJ1-2

CDR3aa: CASSIPTGFTDTQYF
len: 15
v_gene: TRBV5-1
j_gene: TRBJ2-3

CDR3aa: CASSPAQGKFGYEQYF
len: 16
v_gene: TRBV27
j_gene: TRBJ2-7

CDR3aa: CASSLNSGTTGELFF
len: 15
v_gene: TRBV18
j_gene: TRBJ2-2

CDR3aa: CAITGTGGSVTEAFF
len: 15
v_gene: TRBV19
j_gene: TRBJ1-1

CDR3aa: CASSPGTENTEAFF
len: 14
v_gene: TRBV19
j_gene: TRBJ1-1

CDR3aa: CASSSQGAIRETQYF
len: 15
v_gene: TRBV9
j_gene: TRBJ2-5

CDR3aa: CASSQVGGNTEAFF
len: 14
v_gene: TRBV3-1/TRBV3-2
j_gene: TRBJ1-1

CDR3aa: CASSQAPASSYNEQFF
len: 16
v_gene: TRBV4-3
j_gene: TRBJ2-1

CDR3aa: CAIRGSGGGYTF
len: 12
v_gene: TRBV10-3
j_gene: TRBJ1-2

CDR3aa: CASSQQIGERAFTDTQYF
len: 18
v_gene: TRBV4-1
j_gene: TRBJ2-3

CDR3aa: CASSSGVQVNSPLHF
len: 15
v_gene: TRBV4-3
j_gene: TRBJ1-6

CDR3aa: CASSVAGAYNEQFF
len: 14
v_gene: TRBV25-1
j_gene: TRBJ2-1

CDR3aa: CASSPDRALHGYTF
len: 14
v_gene: TRBV7-6
j_gene: TRBJ1-2

CDR3aa: CASSYDPVGAAPYQPQHF
len: 18
v_gene: TRBV5-1
j_gene: TRBJ1-5

CDR3aa: CASSPTGTGNPEAFF
len: 15
v_gene: TRBV18
j_gene: TRBJ1-1

CDR3aa: CASSLSLAGRSSRQFF
len: 16
v_gene: TRBV7-2
j_gene: TRBJ2-1

CDR3aa: CASSMTLFTDTQYF
len: 14
v_gene: TRBV19
j_gene: TRBJ2-3

CDR3aa: CASSQAGQGRNEKLFF
len: 16
v_gene: TRBV4-1
j_gene: TRBJ1-4

CDR3aa: CASSYPSRTGDGYTF
len: 15
v_gene: TRBV6-6
j_gene: TRBJ1-2

CDR3aa: CASIAGFGYNEQFF
len: 14
v_gene: TRBV25-1
j_gene: TRBJ2-1

CDR3aa: CASSDTLVPTSVFYQETQYF
len: 20
v_gene: TRBV19
j_gene: TRBJ2-5

CDR3aa: CASSPTGNSPLHF
len: 13
v_gene: TRBV7-6
j_gene: TRBJ1-6

CDR3aa: CASSLAGTGSYGYTF
len: 15
v_gene: TRBV5-4
j_gene: TRBJ1-2

CDR3aa: CASSLAPEDNQPQHF
len: 15
v_gene: TRBV7-2
j_gene: TRBJ1-5

CDR3aa: CASSLSDRGSTDTQYF
len: 16
v_gene: TRBV7-9
j_gene: TRBJ2-3

CDR3aa: CASSQDPRGGDTQYF
len: 15
v_gene: TRBV3-1/TRBV3-2
j_gene: TRBJ2-3

CDR3aa: CASSFDGRGSGANVLTF
len: 17
v_gene: TRBV28
j_gene: TRBJ2-6

CDR3aa: CASSSGYRETEAFF
len: 14
v_gene: TRBV5-1
j_gene: TRBJ1-1